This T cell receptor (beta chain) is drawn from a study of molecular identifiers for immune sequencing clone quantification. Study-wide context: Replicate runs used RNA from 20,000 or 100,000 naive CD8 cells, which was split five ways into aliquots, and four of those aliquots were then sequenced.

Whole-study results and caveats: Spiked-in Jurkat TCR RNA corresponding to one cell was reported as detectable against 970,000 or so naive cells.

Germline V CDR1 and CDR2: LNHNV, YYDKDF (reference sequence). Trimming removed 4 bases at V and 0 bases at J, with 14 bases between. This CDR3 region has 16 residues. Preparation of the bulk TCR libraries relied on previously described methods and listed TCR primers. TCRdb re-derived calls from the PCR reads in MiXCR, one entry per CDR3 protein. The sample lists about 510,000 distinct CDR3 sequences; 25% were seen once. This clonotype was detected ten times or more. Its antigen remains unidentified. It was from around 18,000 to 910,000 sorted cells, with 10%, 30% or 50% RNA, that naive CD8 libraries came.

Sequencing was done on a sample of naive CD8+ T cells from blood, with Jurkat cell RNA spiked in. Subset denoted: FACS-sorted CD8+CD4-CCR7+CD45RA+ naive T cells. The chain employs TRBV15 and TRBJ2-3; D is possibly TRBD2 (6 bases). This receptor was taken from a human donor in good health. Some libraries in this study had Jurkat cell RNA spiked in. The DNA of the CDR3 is TGTGCCACCAGCAAAGGCGCCGGGACTAGCACAGATACGCAGTATTTT. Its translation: CATSKGAGTSTDTQYF. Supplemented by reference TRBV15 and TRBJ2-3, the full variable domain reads DAMVIQNPRYQVTQFGKPVTLSCSQTLNHNVMYWYQQKSSQAPKLLFHYYDKDFNNEADTPDNFQSRRPNTSFCFLDIRSPGLGDTAMYLCATSKGAGTSTDTQYFGPGTRLTVL.